This TCR beta chain is from a study of T cells in Graves' hyperthyroidism and ophthalmopathy. This CDR3 spans 12 amino acids. Unmatched junction bases numbered 2, after V lost 8 bases and J lost 5 bases. From germline, CDR1 is SGHAT and CDR2 FQNNGV. RNA transcripts gave rise to amplified TCR beta CDR3 regions. The HTBI primer set drove a first-round RT-PCR of the TCR CDR3. A single record per CDR3 protein comes from TCRdb applying MiXCR to the multiplex PCR reads. The sample has roughly 510,000 distinct CDR3 sequences, over 35% seen once. V gene TRBV11-2 combines with J gene TRBJ1-5; 8 bases are a match to TRBD1. The TCR was taken from an adult woman with Graves' disease, either hyperthyroidism or ophthalmopathy (not recorded which). Sequencing was done on a sample of peripheral blood or thyroid tissue (not recorded which). The CDR3 bases are TGTGCCAGCCAGGGACAGGATCAGCCCCAGCATTTT. Translation: CASQGQDQPQHF. Variable domain in full (rest from reference TRBV11-2 and TRBJ1-5): EAGVAQSPRYKIIEKRQSVAFWCNPISGHATLYWYQQILGQGPKLLIQFQNNGVVDDSQLPKDRFSAERLKGVDSTLKIQPAKLEDSAVYLCASQGQDQPQHFGDGTRLSIL.